This entry features one T cell receptor (beta chain) sequence. Its antigen is currently unknown. V lost 1 base, J lost 4 bases, and 2 bases stayed unmatched. Germline V CDR1 and CDR2: DFQATT, SNEGSKA (reference sequence). This CDR3 is built from 14 residues. TCRdb re-derived calls from the 5' RACE reads in MiXCR, one entry per CDR3 protein. Here the sample spans over 500,000 distinct CDR3 sequences, roughly 17% being singletons. This sample was included in a study of T-cell memory formation after mild COVID-19. Regarding the study as a whole: What remained unconfirmed was the SARS-CoV-2 specificity of second-wave clones peaking on day 37.

The chain recombines TRBV20-1 with TRBJ2-2, with 8 bases fitting TRBD2. The sequenced sample consisted of PBMCs or a T cell subset sorted from them (not recorded which). This clonotype was obtained from an adult woman who had mild COVID-19 (a few samples of this study predate the infection). Cell type and time point are not known. CDR3 sequence reads: CSARVLAATGELFF. The CDR3 nucleotides are TGCAGTGCTAGAGTACTAGCGGCCACCGGGGAGCTGTTTTTT.